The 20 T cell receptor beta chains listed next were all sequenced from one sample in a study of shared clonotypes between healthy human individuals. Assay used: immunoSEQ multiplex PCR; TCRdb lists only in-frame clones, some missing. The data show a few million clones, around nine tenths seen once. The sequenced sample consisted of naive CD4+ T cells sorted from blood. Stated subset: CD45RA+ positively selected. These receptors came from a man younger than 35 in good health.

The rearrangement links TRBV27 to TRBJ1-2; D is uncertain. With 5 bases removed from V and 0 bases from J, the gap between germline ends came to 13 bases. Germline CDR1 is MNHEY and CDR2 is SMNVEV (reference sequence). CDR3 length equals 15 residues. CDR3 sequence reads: CASSAWTTANYGYTF. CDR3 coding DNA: TGTGCCAGCAGTGCTTGGACCACTGCTAACTATGGCTACACCTTC.

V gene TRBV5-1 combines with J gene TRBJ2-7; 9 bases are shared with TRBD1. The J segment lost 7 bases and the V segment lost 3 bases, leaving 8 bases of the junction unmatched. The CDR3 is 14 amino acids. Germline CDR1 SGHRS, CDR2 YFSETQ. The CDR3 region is CASSSGGQGWEQYF. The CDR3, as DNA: TGCGCCAGCAGCTCTGGGGGACAGGGTTGGGAGCAGTACTTC.

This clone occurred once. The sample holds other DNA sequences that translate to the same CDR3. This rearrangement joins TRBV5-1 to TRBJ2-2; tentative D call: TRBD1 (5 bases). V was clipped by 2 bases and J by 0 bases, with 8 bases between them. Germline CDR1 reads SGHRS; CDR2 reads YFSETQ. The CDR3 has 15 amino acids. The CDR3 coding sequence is TGCGCCAGCAGCTTAGACAGACCGAACACCGGGGAGCTGTTTTTT. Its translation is CASSLDRPNTGELFF.

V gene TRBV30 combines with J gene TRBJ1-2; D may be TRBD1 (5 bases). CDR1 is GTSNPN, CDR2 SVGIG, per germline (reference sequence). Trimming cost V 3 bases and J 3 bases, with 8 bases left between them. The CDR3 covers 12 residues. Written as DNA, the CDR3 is TGTGCCTGGAGATTCAGGGACTATGGCTACACCTTC. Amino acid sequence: CAWRFRDYGYTF.

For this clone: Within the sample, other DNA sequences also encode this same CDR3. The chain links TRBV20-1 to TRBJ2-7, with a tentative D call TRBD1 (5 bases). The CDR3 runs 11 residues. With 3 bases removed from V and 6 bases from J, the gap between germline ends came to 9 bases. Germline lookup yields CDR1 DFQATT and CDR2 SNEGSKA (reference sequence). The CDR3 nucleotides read TGCAGTGCTAGTCGAACAGGCGAGCAGTACTTC. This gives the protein CSASRTGEQYF.

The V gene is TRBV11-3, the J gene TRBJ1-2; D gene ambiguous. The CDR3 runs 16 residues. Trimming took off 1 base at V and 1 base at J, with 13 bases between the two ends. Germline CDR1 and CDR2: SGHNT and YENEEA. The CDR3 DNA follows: TGTGCCAGCAGCTTAGCGGACCTTACCCTTAACTATGGCTACACCTTC. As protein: CASSLADLTLNYGYTF.

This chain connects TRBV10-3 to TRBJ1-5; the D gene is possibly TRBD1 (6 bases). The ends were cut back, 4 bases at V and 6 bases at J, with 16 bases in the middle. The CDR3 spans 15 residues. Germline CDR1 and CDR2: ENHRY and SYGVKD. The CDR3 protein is CAISAEQGPGQPQHF. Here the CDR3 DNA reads TGTGCCATCAGTGCCGAACAGGGCCCGGGTCAGCCCCAGCATTTT.

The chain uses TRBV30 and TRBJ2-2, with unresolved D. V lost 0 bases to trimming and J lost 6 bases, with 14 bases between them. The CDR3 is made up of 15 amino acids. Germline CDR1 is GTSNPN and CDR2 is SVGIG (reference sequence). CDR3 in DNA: TGTGCCTGGAGTGTCCGTCCGTCGGGTCCCGGGGAGCTGTTTTTT. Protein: CAWSVRPSGPGELFF.

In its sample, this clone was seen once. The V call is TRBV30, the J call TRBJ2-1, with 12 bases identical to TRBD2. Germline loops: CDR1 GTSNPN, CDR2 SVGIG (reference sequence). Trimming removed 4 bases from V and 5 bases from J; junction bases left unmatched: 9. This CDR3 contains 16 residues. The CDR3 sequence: CAWTPLASGRDNEQFF. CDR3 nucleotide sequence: TGTGCCTGGACCCCTTTGGCTAGCGGGAGGGACAATGAGCAGTTCTTC.

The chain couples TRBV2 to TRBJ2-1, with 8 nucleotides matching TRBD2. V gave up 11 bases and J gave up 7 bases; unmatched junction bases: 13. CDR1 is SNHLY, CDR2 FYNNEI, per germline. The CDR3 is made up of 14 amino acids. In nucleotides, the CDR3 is TGTGCCCTCAGCAAGAAGCGGGAGAGGAATGAGCAGTTCTTC. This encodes CALSKKRERNEQFF.

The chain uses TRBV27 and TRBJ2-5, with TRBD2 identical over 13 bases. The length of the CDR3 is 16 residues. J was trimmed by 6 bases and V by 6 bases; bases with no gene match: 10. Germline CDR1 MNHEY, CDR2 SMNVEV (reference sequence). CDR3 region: CASSRGGLAGLKTQYF. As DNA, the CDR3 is TGTGCCAGCAGCCGAGGGGGACTAGCGGGGCTTAAGACCCAGTACTTC.

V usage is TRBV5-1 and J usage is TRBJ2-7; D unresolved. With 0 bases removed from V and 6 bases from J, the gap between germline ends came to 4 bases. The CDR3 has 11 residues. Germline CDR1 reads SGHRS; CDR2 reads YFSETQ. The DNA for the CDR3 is TGCGCCAGCAGCTTGGTTGGCGAGCAGTACTTC. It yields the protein CASSLVGEQYF.

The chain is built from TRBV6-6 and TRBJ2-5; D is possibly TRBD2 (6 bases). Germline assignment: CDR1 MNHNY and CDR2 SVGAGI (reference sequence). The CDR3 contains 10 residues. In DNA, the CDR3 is TGTGCAGCCGCGGGGGAGACCCAGTACTTC. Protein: CAAAGETQYF.

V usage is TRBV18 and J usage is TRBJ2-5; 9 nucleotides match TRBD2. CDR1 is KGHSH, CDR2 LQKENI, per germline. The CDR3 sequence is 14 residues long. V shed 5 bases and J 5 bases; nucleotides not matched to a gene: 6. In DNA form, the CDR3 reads TGTGCCAGCTCATTAGGACTAGCGAAGGAGACCCAGTACTTC. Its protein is CASSLGLAKETQYF. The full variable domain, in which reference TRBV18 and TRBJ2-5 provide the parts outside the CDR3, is NAGVMQNPRHLVRRRGQEARLRCSPMKGHSHVYWYRQLPEEGLKFMVYLQKENIIDESGMPKERFSAEFPKEGPSILRIQQVVRGDSAAYFCASSLGLAKETQYFGPGTRLLVL.

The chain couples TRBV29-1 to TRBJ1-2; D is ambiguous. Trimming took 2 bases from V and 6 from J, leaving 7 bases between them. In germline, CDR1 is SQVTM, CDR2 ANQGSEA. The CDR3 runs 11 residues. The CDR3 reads CSVENIHGYTF. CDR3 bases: TGCAGCGTTGAAAACATTCATGGCTACACCTTC.

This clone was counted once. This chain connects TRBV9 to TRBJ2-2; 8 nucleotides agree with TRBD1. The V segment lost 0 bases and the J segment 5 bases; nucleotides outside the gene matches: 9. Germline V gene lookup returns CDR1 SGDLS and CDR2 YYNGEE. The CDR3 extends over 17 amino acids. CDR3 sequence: CASSVDQRQGLTGELFF. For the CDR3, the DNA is TGTGCCAGCAGCGTAGATCAGCGACAGGGGTTGACCGGGGAGCTGTTTTTT.

The CDR3 nucleotides read TGTGCCAGTATAGGACACATGAACACTGAAGCTTTCTTT. This codes for CASIGHMNTEAFF. The chain links TRBV19 to TRBJ1-1; TRBD1 is a possible D gene (5 bases). The germline V and J ends were trimmed by 7 bases and 0 bases, with 9 bases remaining between them. Germline CDR1 is LNHDA and CDR2 is SQIVND (reference sequence). This CDR3 has 13 amino acids.

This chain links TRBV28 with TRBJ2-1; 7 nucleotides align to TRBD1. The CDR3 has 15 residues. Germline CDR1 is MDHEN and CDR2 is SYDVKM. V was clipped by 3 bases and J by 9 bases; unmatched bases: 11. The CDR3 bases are TGTGCCAGCAGTTTTATGATGAAGGGGGCAGGTGAGCAGTTCTTC. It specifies CASSFMMKGAGEQFF.

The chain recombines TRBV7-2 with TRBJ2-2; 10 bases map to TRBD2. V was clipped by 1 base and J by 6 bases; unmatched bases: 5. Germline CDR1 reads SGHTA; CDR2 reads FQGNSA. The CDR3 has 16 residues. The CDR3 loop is CASSLVVLAGAGELFF. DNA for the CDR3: TGTGCCAGCAGCTTAGTAGTCCTAGCGGGGGCCGGGGAGCTGTTTTTT.

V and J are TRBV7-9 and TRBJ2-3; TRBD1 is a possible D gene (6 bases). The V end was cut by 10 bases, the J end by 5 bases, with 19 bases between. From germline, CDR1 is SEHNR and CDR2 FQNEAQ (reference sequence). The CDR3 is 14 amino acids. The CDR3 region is CAMGAGLPGDTQYF. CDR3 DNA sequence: TGTGCCATGGGGGCAGGCTTACCAGGAGATACGCAGTATTTT.